These T cell receptor beta chains were read from a single sample in a study of somatic mutations in cytotoxic T cells in rheumatoid arthritis. Only in-frame clones appear in the TCRdb table, and some are missing; sequencing was by immunoSEQ multiplex PCR. This sample has 13,000 or so clones, with 82% found just once. Sequenced: CD8+ T cells sorted from blood. These receptors originate from an adult with rheumatoid arthritis. Each CDR3 is given with its conserved first and last residue. Each record gives: J gene, clone size, V gene, CDR3 length, D gene, CDR3 protein, CDR3 DNA. A D gene is named only where the DNA matches it firmly. Rows give clone size only sometimes, using once, few, many, or a class for an expanded clone.

TRBJ1-2 . TRBV6-5 12 TRBD1 CAARGPGYGYTF TGTGCCGCGAGGGGGCCTGGCTATGGCTACACCTTC
TRBJ2-3 . TRBV2 13 . CASSALGTDTQYF TGTGCCAGCAGTGCCCTGGGGACAGATACGCAGTATTTT
TRBJ2-7 hyperexpanded TRBV4-1 16 . CASSQAESGLNYEQYF TGCGCCAGCAGCCAAGCGGAGAGCGGCCTCAACTACGAGCAGTACTTC
TRBJ1-1 . TRBV19 15 TRBD1 CASSRAGGPWTEAFF TGTGCCAGTAGTCGCGCAGGGGGCCCGTGGACTGAAGCTTTCTTT
TRBJ1-5 . TRBV2 19 . CASSAPVDGTNYSNQPQHF TGTGCCAGCAGTGCTCCAGTGGACGGAACGAATTATAGCAATCAGCCCCAGCATTTT
TRBJ1-2 few TRBV4-3 14 . CASSQYSANYGYTF TGCGCCAGCAGCCAATACAGTGCTAACTATGGCTACACCTTC
TRBJ2-3 . TRBV28 15 TRBD2 CALTPPGGRTDTQYF TGTGCTCTAACCCCCCCGGGGGGAAGGACAGATACGCAGTATTTT
TRBJ2-1 . TRBV6-5 15 TRBD2 CASSYSGGPYNEQFF TGTGCCAGCAGTTACAGCGGGGGGCCCTACAATGAGCAGTTCTTC
TRBJ2-7 . TRBV4-1 15 . CASSQDRTGGYEQYF TGCGCCAGCAGCCAAGATAGGACAGGAGGGTACGAGCAGTACTTC
TRBJ2-3 . TRBV4-1 15 . CASSPTRKVEHTQYF TGCGCCAGCAGCCCAACGAGAAAAGTGGAGCATACGCAGTATTTT
TRBJ2-3 once TRBV4-1 18 . CASSQVVQLGGRTDTQYF TGCGCCAGCAGCCAAGTGGTACAATTGGGGGGGCGAACAGATACGCAGTATTTT
TRBJ1-2 . TRBV29-1 12 . CSVPDEDYGYTF TGCAGCGTTCCTGATGAGGATTATGGCTACACCTTC
TRBJ2-7 few TRBV4-2 15 . CASSQTGPQTYEQYF TGTGCCAGCAGCCAGACCGGGCCCCAGACCTACGAGCAGTACTTC
TRBJ1-1 few TRBV30 15 . CAWSDVQGLNTEAFF TGTGCCTGGAGTGACGTACAGGGCCTTAACACTGAAGCTTTCTTT
TRBJ1-1 . TRBV10-2 16 TRBD1 CASLGTGGIGDTEAFF TGCGCCAGCTTAGGGACAGGGGGTATTGGGGACACTGAAGCTTTCTTT
TRBJ1-2 . TRBV6-1 14 . CASSERVRNYGYTF TGTGCCAGCAGTGAACGTGTCAGGAACTATGGCTACACCTTC
TRBJ2-2 . TRBV2 13 . CASSPPNTGELFF TGTGCCAGCAGTCCCCCAAATACCGGGGAGCTGTTTTTT
TRBJ1-4 . TRBV4-3 16 . CASSQDLGGDNEKLFF TGCGCCAGCAGCCAAGATTTGGGAGGGGATAATGAAAAACTGTTTTTT
TRBJ2-3 . TRBV4-3 16 TRBD2 CASSQGSGASTDTQYF TGCGCCAGCAGCCAAGGAAGCGGGGCCAGCACAGATACGCAGTATTTT
TRBJ1-5 . TRBV7-9 15 TRBD1 CASSLGQGMGQPQHF TGTGCCAGCAGCTTAGGACAGGGTATGGGTCAGCCCCAGCATTTT
TRBJ2-3 . TRBV12-2 21 . CASRLFPLASGRDSRTDTQYF TGTGCAAGTCGCTTATTTCCCCTGGCTAGCGGGAGGGATTCCCGCACAGATACGCAGTATTTT
TRBJ1-1 . TRBV10-3 15 . CAISESIQANTEAFF TGTGCCATCAGTGAGTCGATTCAGGCGAACACTGAAGCTTTCTTT
TRBJ2-1 . TRBV5-1 16 TRBD2 CASSLTSGGTYNEQFF TGCGCCAGCAGCCTAACTAGCGGGGGGACATACAATGAGCAGTTCTTC
TRBJ2-7 . TRBV25-1 13 . CASSGAGVHEQYF TGTGCCAGCAGTGGGGCAGGGGTCCACGAGCAGTACTTC